A selection of T cell receptor beta chains follows, all from one sample in a study of OX40 agonist ivuxolimab in advanced cancers. Here immunoSEQ multiplex PCR was the method, and the copy in TCRdb shows in-frame clones only, minus some. The table includes under 90,000 clones, almost 85% detected once. The specimen was CD4+ or CD8+ T cells sorted from blood, collected in a trial of the OX40 agonist ivuxolimab. These receptors were collected from an adult with an advanced solid tumor such as melanoma, head and neck, liver or kidney cancer. CDR3s include the opening cysteine and the closing phenylalanine or tryptophan. Each record gives: D gene, J gene, clone size, V gene, CDR3 DNA, CDR3 protein. D genes are given only for firm matches. Clone size is not always given. Where it is, it says once, few, many or a class for expanded clones.

>-|TRBJ1-3|-|TRBV6-5
TGTGCCAGCAGTATCGGAAACACCATATATTTT
CASSIGNTIYF
>TRBD1|TRBJ1-1|-|TRBV5-1
TGCGCCAGCAGCGGGGGACAGGGGGACTACACTGAAGCTTTCTTT
CASSGGQGDYTEAFF
>TRBD2|TRBJ2-1|-|TRBV29-1
TGCAGCGGAGGGCAACTAGCGGGGTACAATGAGCAGTTCTTC
CSGGQLAGYNEQFF
>-|TRBJ1-1|-|TRBV6-4
TGTGCCAGCAGCCGTACACTGAACACTGAAGCTTTCTTT
CASSRTLNTEAFF
>-|TRBJ1-1|few|TRBV19
TGTGCCAGTCACCCTGGAGGGGTACCGGCAGCTTTCTTT
CASHPGGVPAAFF
>TRBD1|TRBJ2-1|few|TRBV11-2
TGTGCCAGCAGCTCGCCCGGGACAGGGAATGAGCAGTTCTTC
CASSSPGTGNEQFF
>TRBD1|TRBJ2-7|-|TRBV4-1
TGCGCCAGCAGCCAAGAGGACAGGGGCCACGAGCAGTACTTC
CASSQEDRGHEQYF
>TRBD1|TRBJ2-5|-|TRBV5-1
TGCGCCAGCAGCTTTGGACAGGGAGCGAGAGAGACCCAGTACTTC
CASSFGQGARETQYF
>-|TRBJ2-4|-|TRBV9
TGTGCCAGCAGCGCCCCAGGACAGAACAAAAACATTCAGTACTTC
CASSAPGQNKNIQYF
>-|TRBJ1-1|few|TRBV10-3
TGTGCCATCAGAGGGAGCACTGAAGCTTTCTTT
CAIRGSTEAFF
>TRBD1|TRBJ1-4|once|TRBV4-2
TGTGCCAGCAGCCAAGATGGGGCAGGGGGTAATGAAAAACTGTTTTTT
CASSQDGAGGNEKLFF
>-|TRBJ2-1|-|TRBV30
TGTGCCTGGAGTGACGCGGGAAGCTACAATGAGCAGTTCTTC
CAWSDAGSYNEQFF
>-|TRBJ2-1|-|TRBV30
TGTGCCTGGGGGACTGGGTTCGGTGAGCAGTTCTTC
CAWGTGFGEQFF
>TRBD2|TRBJ2-1|-|TRBV30
TGTGCCTGGAGTGGTATTACTAGCGTCCACAATGAGCAGTTCTTC
CAWSGITSVHNEQFF
>-|TRBJ1-3|once|TRBV2
TGTGCCAGCAGTGAAAACAGGCTAGCGGGAAACACCATATATTTT
CASSENRLAGNTIYF
>-|TRBJ1-5|-|TRBV5-6
TGTGCCAGCAGCTTGGCGGGCGGAAACAATCAGCCCCAGCATTTT
CASSLAGGNNQPQHF
>-|TRBJ2-7|-|TRBV9
TGTGCCAGCAGCGGCCCGGGCGCGAGCTCCTACGAGCAGTACTTC
CASSGPGASSYEQYF
>-|TRBJ1-2|-|TRBV5-4
TGTGCCAGCAGCTTGGACGGAGACTATGGCTACACCTTC
CASSLDGDYGYTF
>-|TRBJ2-1|-|TRBV11-2
TGTGCCAGCAGCTCGGACAGATCGCCCTACAATGAGCAGTTCTTC
CASSSDRSPYNEQFF
>TRBD1|TRBJ1-1|-|TRBV28
TGTGCCAGCAGTTCATCGGGACAGATGAACACTGAAGCTTTCTTT
CASSSSGQMNTEAFF
>-|TRBJ1-4|-|TRBV28
TGTGCCAGCAGGATTACAACTAATGAAAAACTGTTTTTT
CASRITTNEKLFF
>-|TRBJ1-1|-|TRBV19
TGTGCCAGTAAGGTGGGAACTGAAGCTTTCTTT
CASKVGTEAFF
>TRBD1|TRBJ2-2|-|TRBV5-6
TGTGCCAGCAGCTGGGACAGGGGGCTGTCCGGGGAGCTGTTTTTT
CASSWDRGLSGELFF
>-|TRBJ2-5|-|TRBV25-1
TGTGCCAGCAGTGAATTAGGAGGGGCGGAGACCCAGTACTTC
CASSELGGAETQYF
>TRBD2|TRBJ2-3|-|TRBV6-5
TGTGCCAGCAAGGCGGGGAGGGGCACAGATACGCAGTATTTT
CASKAGRGTDTQYF
>TRBD1|TRBJ2-6|-|TRBV5-6
TGTGCCAGCAGCTCTAACGGACAGGGTCTCATTTCTGGGGCCAACGTCCTGACTTTC
CASSSNGQGLISGANVLTF
>-|TRBJ2-5|-|TRBV7-8
TGTGCCAGCAGCTTAGGCAGGGGAGAGACCCAGTACTTC
CASSLGRGETQYF
>TRBD1|TRBJ1-1|-|TRBV6-6
TGTGCCAGCACCCCAACAGGGGCAAACACTGAAGCTTTCTTT
CASTPTGANTEAFF
>-|TRBJ2-1|-|TRBV10-3
TGTGCCATCAGTGAGTCGGAGTTTCTCTCCTACAATGAGCAGTTCTTC
CAISESEFLSYNEQFF
>-|TRBJ2-5|-|TRBV19
TGTGCCAGTAGTATCGGTTGGGAAGAGACCCAGTACTTC
CASSIGWEETQYF
>-|TRBJ2-3|-|TRBV11-2
TGTGCCAGCAGCCCGGACAGCGGATCAGATACGCAGTATTTT
CASSPDSGSDTQYF
>TRBD1|TRBJ1-2|-|TRBV7-9
TGTGCCAGCAGCTTAGGTCTTTCCCAGGGGGGGTTCTATGGCTACACCTTC
CASSLGLSQGGFYGYTF
>-|TRBJ1-1|-|TRBV9
TGTGCCAGCAGCCCGAGTCGGGGTTTTAACACTGAAGCTTTCTTT
CASSPSRGFNTEAFF
>TRBD2|TRBJ2-5|once|TRBV6-1
TGTGCCAGCACCTTGGGACTAGCGGAGGAGACCCAGTACTTC
CASTLGLAEETQYF
>TRBD2|TRBJ2-1|-|TRBV29-1
TGCAGCGTTGATAGACTAGCGGGGATAGATGTCTACAATGAGCAGTTCTTC
CSVDRLAGIDVYNEQFF
>TRBD2|TRBJ2-5|-|TRBV2
TGTGCCAGCAGGAGGACTAGCGGGTCCGTAACCCCGGGAGAGACCCAGTACTTC
CASRRTSGSVTPGETQYF
>-|TRBJ2-7|-|TRBV5-4
TGTGCCAGCAGCTTGGACGACTACGAGCAGTACTTC
CASSLDDYEQYF
>-|TRBJ1-1|-|TRBV6-4
TGTGCCAGCAGTGTCGCTTTAGGCACTGAAGCTTTCTTT
CASSVALGTEAFF
>TRBD1|TRBJ2-7|-|TRBV4-3
TGCGCCAGCAGCCTCGGGACAGGCTACGAGCAGTACTTC
CASSLGTGYEQYF
>TRBD2|TRBJ2-3|few|TRBV10-2
TGCGCCAGCAGTGAGCCCAGGACTAGCGGGAGGGCAGATACGCAGTATTTT
CASSEPRTSGRADTQYF
>TRBD2|TRBJ2-1|-|TRBV7-3
TGTGCCAGCAGCCCCCAGGCGGGACTAGCGGTCTACAATGAGCAGTTCTTC
CASSPQAGLAVYNEQFF
>-|TRBJ2-7|-|TRBV5-4
TGTGCCAGCAGTGTGGTGGGGGCTAGCTCCTACGAGCAGTACTTC
CASSVVGASSYEQYF
>-|TRBJ2-6|-|TRBV5-1
TGCGCCAGCAGCAAACAAGACGCTGGGGCCAACGTCCTGACTTTC
CASSKQDAGANVLTF
>TRBD1|TRBJ1-1|-|TRBV30
TGTGCCTGGAGTAAACAGGGGGCCAACACTGAAGCTTTCTTT
CAWSKQGANTEAFF
>TRBD1|TRBJ1-6|few|TRBV2
TGTGCCAGCAGGGCCCCGGGACAGGGGAATTCACCCCTCCACTTT
CASRAPGQGNSPLHF